The clone carrying this T cell receptor beta chain was recorded once. The data derive from a study of blood T cell repertoires in COVID-19. Study at large: Collection of acute and convalescent COVID-19 samples took place in the United States, Italy and Spain. PBMCs, B-cell-depleted T cells, or T cells provided the cDNA or gDNA that made up the material.

Germline CDR1 reads SGHRS; CDR2 reads YFSETQ. V lost 4 bases and J lost 6; bases outside the gene matches: 9. CDR3 length: 15 amino acids. Seattle researchers signed up patients amid active infection and tracked them longitudinally. Measured with immunoSEQ multiplex PCR; TCRdb has only the in-frame clones, and not every one. The sample consists of 110,000 or so clones, roughly 85% of them appearing once. The V and J genes are TRBV5-1 and TRBJ2-2, with 7 bases aligning to TRBD1. The sample consisted of peripheral blood. This clonotype was obtained from a woman aged 55-70 years with COVID-19, enrolled during active disease. The CDR3 loop is CASSLTGEGAGELFF. CDR3 bases: TGCGCCAGCAGCCTTACAGGGGAAGGGGCCGGGGAGCTGTTTTTT.